This T cell receptor (beta chain) was documented in a study of neurological immune-mediated disorders. The CDR3 runs 15 residues. Trimming removed 5 bases from V and 3 bases from J; junction bases left unmatched: 7. This clonotype has ten or more counts. The authors produced cDNA by 5'RACE using 10-nucleotide random UMIs. MiXCR, applied by TCRdb to the 5' RACE reads, yields one record per CDR3 protein. This table holds around 20,000 distinct CDR3 sequences, around 15% found once. This chain links TRBV12-3 or TRBV12-4 with TRBJ1-1, with 9 bases aligning to TRBD1. The TCR comes from a woman aged 55-70 years with HTLV-1-associated myelopathy (HAM/TSP). The sequenced material came from CD4+ T cells from blood. The CDR3 sequence is CASSLTGTGHTEAFF. The CDR3 bases are TGTGCCAGCAGTCTAACAGGGACAGGGCACACTGAAGCTTTCTTT.